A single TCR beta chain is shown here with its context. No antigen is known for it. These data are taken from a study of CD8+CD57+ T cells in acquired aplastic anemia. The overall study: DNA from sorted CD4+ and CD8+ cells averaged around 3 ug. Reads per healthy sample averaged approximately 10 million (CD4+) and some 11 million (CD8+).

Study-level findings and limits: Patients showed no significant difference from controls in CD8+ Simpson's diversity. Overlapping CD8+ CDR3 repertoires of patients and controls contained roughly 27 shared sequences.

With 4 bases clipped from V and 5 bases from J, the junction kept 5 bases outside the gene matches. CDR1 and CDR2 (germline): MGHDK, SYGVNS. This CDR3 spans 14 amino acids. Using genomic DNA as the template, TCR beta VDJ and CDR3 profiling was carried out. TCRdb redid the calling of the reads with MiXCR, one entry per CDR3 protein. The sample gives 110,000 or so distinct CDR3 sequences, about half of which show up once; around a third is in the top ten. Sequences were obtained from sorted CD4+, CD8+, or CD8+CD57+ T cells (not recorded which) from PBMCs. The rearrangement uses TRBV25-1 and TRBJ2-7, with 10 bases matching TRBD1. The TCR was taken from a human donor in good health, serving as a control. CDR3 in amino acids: CASSGRDRGHEQYF. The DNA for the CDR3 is TGTGCCAGCAGTGGGCGGGACAGGGGCCACGAGCAGTACTTC.